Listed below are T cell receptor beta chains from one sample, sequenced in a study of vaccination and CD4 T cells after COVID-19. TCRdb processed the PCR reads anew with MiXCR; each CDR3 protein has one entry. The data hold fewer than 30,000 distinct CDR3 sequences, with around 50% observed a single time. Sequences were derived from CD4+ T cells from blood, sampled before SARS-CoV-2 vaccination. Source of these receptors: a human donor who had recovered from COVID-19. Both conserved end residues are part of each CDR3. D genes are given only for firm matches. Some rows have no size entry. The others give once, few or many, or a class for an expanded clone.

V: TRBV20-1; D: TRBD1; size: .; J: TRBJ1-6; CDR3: CSARETGSNSPLHF; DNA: TGCAGTGCTAGAGAGACAGGGAGTAATTCACCCCTCCACTTT
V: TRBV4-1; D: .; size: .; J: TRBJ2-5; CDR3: CASSTPGRRRQETQYF; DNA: TGCGCCAGCAGCACCCCCGGACGGCGGAGACAAGAGACCCAGTACTTC
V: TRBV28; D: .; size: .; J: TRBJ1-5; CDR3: CASSQGRGSNQPQHF; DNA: TGTGCCAGCTCGCAGGGGCGAGGGAGCAATCAGCCCCAGCATTTT
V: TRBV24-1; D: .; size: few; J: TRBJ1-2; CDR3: CATSDYNSDNYGYTF; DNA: TGTGCCACCAGTGATTATAACAGCGATAACTATGGCTACACCTTC
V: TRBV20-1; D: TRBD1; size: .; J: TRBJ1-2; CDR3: CSAREGPRQGKHGYTF; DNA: TGCAGTGCTAGAGAGGGCCCCCGACAGGGGAAGCATGGCTACACCTTC
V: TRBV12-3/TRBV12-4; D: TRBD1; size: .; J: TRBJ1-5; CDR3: CASSSWADRGSQPQHF; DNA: TGTGCCAGCAGTTCCTGGGCCGACAGGGGAAGTCAGCCCCAGCATTTT
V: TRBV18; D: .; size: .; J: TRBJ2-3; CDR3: CASSPSWQDTQYF; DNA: TGTGCCAGCTCACCCAGTTGGCAGGATACGCAGTATTTT
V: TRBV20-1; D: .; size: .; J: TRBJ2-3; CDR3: CSATTAFADTQYF; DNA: TGCAGTGCAACTACAGCTTTCGCAGATACGCAGTATTTT
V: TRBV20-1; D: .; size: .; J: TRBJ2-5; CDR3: CSASGSETQYF; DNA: TGCAGTGCTAGTGGTTCGGAGACCCAGTACTTC
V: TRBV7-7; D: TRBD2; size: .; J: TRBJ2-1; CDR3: CASSPGTSGNGVNEQFF; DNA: TGTGCCAGCAGCCCCGGGACTAGCGGGAATGGGGTTAATGAGCAGTTCTTC
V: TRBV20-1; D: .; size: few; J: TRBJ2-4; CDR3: CSARDLENIQYF; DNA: TGCAGTGCTAGAGATTTGGAAAACATTCAGTACTTC
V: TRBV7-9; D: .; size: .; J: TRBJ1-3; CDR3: CASSWGSGNTIYF; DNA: TGTGCCAGCAGCTGGGGGTCTGGAAACACCATATATTTT
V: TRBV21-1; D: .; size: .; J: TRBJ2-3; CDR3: CASSKDASRTDTQYF; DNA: TGTGCCAGCAGCAAAGACGCAAGTCGCACAGATACGCAGTATTTT
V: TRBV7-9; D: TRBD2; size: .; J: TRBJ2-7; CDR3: CASSLIYSSGNAYEQYF; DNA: TGTGCCAGCAGCTTAATATACTCTAGCGGGAACGCCTACGAGCAGTACTTC
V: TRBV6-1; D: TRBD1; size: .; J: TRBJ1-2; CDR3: CASSPSTGTAYTF; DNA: TGTGCCAGCAGCCCCTCGACAGGGACCGCCTACACCTTC
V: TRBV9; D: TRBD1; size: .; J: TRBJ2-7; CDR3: CASSARPQGAYEQYF; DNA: TGTGCCAGCAGCGCCCGACCCCAGGGGGCTTACGAGCAGTACTTC